The sequence of this TCR beta chain was determined in a study of cytomegalovirus exposure and HLA in healthy donors. Use of 60 Vbeta and 13 Jbeta primers characterized the PCR. Only in-frame clones appear in the TCRdb table, and some are missing; sequencing was by immunoSEQ multiplex PCR. The profile covers approximately 100,000 clones, with approximately 80% appearing a single time and over 15% taken by the ten largest. Trimming removed 6 bases at V and 2 bases at J, with 10 bases between. CDR1 and CDR2 (germline): MNHNY, SVGAGI (reference sequence). CDR3 length equals 13 residues. Sequenced input: PBMCs. The source of this sequence is a man in his 60s in good health and CMV-seropositive. V gene TRBV6-6 combines with J gene TRBJ2-5, with no clear D. The CDR3 sequence: CASRALFQETQYF. The CDR3 bases are TGTGCCAGCAGGGCCTTATTTCAAGAGACCCAGTACTTC.